This TCR beta chain was captured by sequencing in a study of blood T cell repertoires in COVID-19 (dated by TCRdb to about 2020). About the full investigation: The collaborator samples originated in the United States, Italy and Spain and spanned the acute and convalescent phases of COVID-19. The prospective study material was composed of cDNA or gDNA derived from T cells, B-cell-depleted T cells, or PBMCs. The dataset comprised deeply sampled blood TCRbeta repertoires from subjects exposed to, actively infected with, or recovered from COVID-19. The repertoires were released in a freely available public database meant as a resource for research on the immune response to SARS-CoV-2. The samples were drawn from the first 160 participants of the ongoing ImmuneRACE study and from some 1,300 subjects provided by 6 global collaborators. The sample metadata nearly always contained a de-identified subject ID, COVID-19 status, age in years and sex. HLA class I and class II types, where available, came from metadata supplied by the sample provider rather than from assay-based typing.

Comments on this clone: This receptor's antigen is unknown. It has no much larger one-base neighbor in the sample; base qualities were not kept.

Each collaborating institution followed its own protocols to collect whole blood in K2EDTA tubes. For TCRbeta analysis, collaborators shipped samples in one of three forms: frozen whole blood, isolated PBMCs, or DNA extracted from either of those sample types. The immunoSEQ Assay, a bias-controlled multiplex PCR, was used to amplify TCRbeta CDR3 regions from genomic DNA. Under the source paper's analysis protocol: Nucleated cell counts per sample were estimated from amplification of reference gene primers within the assay. Sequence reads were collapsed and filtered to measure the absolute abundance of every unique TCRbeta CDR3 rearrangement. For each sample, productive Simpson clonality was calculated by taking the square root of Simpson's diversity index across productive rearrangements. TCRdb provides this immuneACCESS table in a form limited to in-frame rearrangements. Some clones are lacking; in checked studies, under half of them reflect an unresolved V gene, and why the rest are absent is not known. V and J calls and clone size follow that table, whereas D and trimming were derived from the DNA. The sample table shows 50,000 to 65,000 clones, and more than 75% are seen once. 3.5% to 4% of the sample rests with the top ten.

Taken from the germline V gene (reference sequence), the CDR1 and CDR2 loops are MNHEY and SMNVEV. V and J lose 5 bases and 0 bases, and a span of 14 bases separates them. Measured from the cysteine to the phenylalanine, the CDR3 is 16 residues long. Only the CDR3 part of the read is kept: 48 bases, read in frame from the first base. Study-wide conclusions, independent of this receptor: The amount of clinical and demographic metadata varied by source and participant and was provided uncurated.

The receptor chain draws on TRBV27 and TRBJ1-5, with TRBD1 as a weak D call on 6 bases. Material: peripheral blood. The clonotype originates from a human donor in a cohort sampled during active COVID-19. The DNA sequence is given as TGTGCCAGCAGTGCCTCCGGGGGGCCTAGCAATCAGCCCCAGCATTTT. Its translation is CASSASGGPSNQPQHF.